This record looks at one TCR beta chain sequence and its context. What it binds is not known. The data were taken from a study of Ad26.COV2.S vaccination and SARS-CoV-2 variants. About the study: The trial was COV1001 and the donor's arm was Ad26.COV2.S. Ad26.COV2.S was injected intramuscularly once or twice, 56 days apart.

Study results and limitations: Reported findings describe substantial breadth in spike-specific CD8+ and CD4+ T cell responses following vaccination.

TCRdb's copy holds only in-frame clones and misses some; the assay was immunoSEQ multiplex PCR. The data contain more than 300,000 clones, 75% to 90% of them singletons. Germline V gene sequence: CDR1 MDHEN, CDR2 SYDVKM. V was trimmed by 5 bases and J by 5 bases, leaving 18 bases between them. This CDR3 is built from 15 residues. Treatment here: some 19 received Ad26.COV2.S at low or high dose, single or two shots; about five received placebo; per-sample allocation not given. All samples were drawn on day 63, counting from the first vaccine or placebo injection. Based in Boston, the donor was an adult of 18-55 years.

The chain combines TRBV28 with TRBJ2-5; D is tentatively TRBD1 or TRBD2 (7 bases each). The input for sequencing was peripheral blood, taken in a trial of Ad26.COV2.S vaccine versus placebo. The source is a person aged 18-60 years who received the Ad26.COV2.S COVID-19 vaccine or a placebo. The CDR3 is CASSRQQGRVETQYF. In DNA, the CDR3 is TGTGCCAGCAGTCGACAACAGGGGAGGGTTGAGACCCAGTACTTC.